The 30 T cell receptor beta chains listed next were all sequenced from one sample in a study of T cell responses to AZD1222 COVID-19 vaccine (dated by TCRdb to the early 2020s). The time point label on this specimen signifies: baseline before first vaccination. The library was built by means of the immunoSEQ multiplex PCR assay. Not all clones reach the TCRdb copy of this immuneACCESS table, which keeps in-frame sequences only. Checked studies attribute under half of the gap to unresolved V genes and leave the rest unexplained. This sample lists over 40,000 clones; about 83% were detected once. The ten largest clones capture about 50% of the sample. The sequences come from peripheral blood, collected on day 0 of AZD1222 vaccination. All receptors come from an adult in good health.

The rearrangement uses TRBV30 and TRBJ1-4; D possibly corresponds to TRBD1 (5 bases). V was shortened by 5 bases and J by 8 bases, with 15 bases between the two germline ends. The CDR3 covers 13 residues. The germline V gene has CDR1 GTSNPN and CDR2 SVGIG (reference sequence). The CDR3 reads CAWGRQGGEKLFF. For the CDR3, the DNA is TGTGCCTGGGGCCGCCAGGGTGGCGAAAAACTGTTTTTT.

This clone appeared a few times. The V call is TRBV28, the J call TRBJ1-4, with 7 bases that match TRBD1. The V gene's germline CDR1 is MDHEN and CDR2 SYDVKM. CDR3 length equals 15 residues. After removal of 7 bases from V and 0 bases from J, the junction contained 5 bases not matched to a gene. CDR3 sequence (DNA): TGTGCCAGCACCCGACAGGGTGCAACTAATGAAAAACTGTTTTTT. Its protein product is CASTRQGATNEKLFF.

The rearrangement joins TRBV7-6 to TRBJ2-3; TRBD2 agrees at 14 bases. Trimming at V came to 5 bases and at J to 4 bases, leaving 11 bases not matched to a gene. The CDR3 is 18 residues long. Germline V gene sequence: CDR1 SGHVS, CDR2 FNYEAQ. CDR3: CASSPRLAGGGLADTQYF. The CDR3 region has the DNA TGTGCCAGCAGCCCGAGACTAGCGGGAGGGGGTTTGGCAGATACGCAGTATTTT. Drawing the rest from reference TRBV7-6 and TRBJ2-3, the complete variable domain is GAGVSQSPRYKVTKRGQDVALRCDPISGHVSLYWYRQALGQGPEFLTYFNYEAQQDKSGLPNDRFSAERPEGSISTLTIQRTEQRDSAMYRCASSPRLAGGGLADTQYFGPGTRLTVL.

This sequence joins TRBV5-5 and TRBJ1-4; D not resolved. The CDR3 runs to 16 residues. Germline lookup yields CDR1 SGHKS and CDR2 YYEKEE (reference sequence). Deletions cut 1 base from V and 0 bases from J, with 10 bases between. The CDR3 loop reads CASSLRGIATNEKLFF. The CDR3 DNA reads TGTGCCAGCAGCTTGCGAGGGATCGCAACTAATGAAAAACTGTTTTTT. The whole variable domain, remainder taken from reference TRBV5-5 and TRBJ1-4, is DAGVTQSPTHLIKTRGQQVTLRCSPISGHKSVSWYQQVLGQGPQFIFQYYEKEERGRGNFPDRFSARQFPNYSSELNVNALLLGDSALYLCASSLRGIATNEKLFFGSGTQLSVL.

The V gene is TRBV4-1, the J gene TRBJ1-1, with a possible D match to TRBD1 (5 bases). This CDR3 comprises 16 residues. Trimming pared 0 bases from V and 4 bases from J, leaving 15 bases between. Germline CDR1 and CDR2: MGHRA and YSYEKL. The CDR3 here is CASSQDRQGTGTEAFF. The DNA for the CDR3 is TGCGCCAGCAGCCAAGATCGCCAGGGAACGGGCACTGAAGCTTTCTTT.

V usage is TRBV4-1 and J usage is TRBJ2-1, with 7 bases fitting TRBD1. The CDR3 consists of 13 residues. CDR1 is MGHRA, CDR2 YSYEKL, per germline. V trimming: 0 bases; J trimming: 8 bases; junction bases outside the gene matches: 1. The CDR3 spells CASSQDQGDEQFF. The CDR3, as DNA: TGCGCCAGCAGCCAAGATCAGGGGGATGAGCAGTTCTTC.

This chain connects TRBV7-8 to TRBJ2-3; 9 positions match TRBD2. The ends lost 5 bases at V and 4 bases at J; junction bases unmatched: 4. The CDR3 has 14 residues. Germline V gene sequence: CDR1 SGHVS, CDR2 FQNEAQ. CDR3 amino acids: CASSPRTSADTQYF. As DNA, the CDR3 is TGTGCCAGCAGCCCGAGGACTAGCGCAGATACGCAGTATTTT.

The chain combines TRBV14 with TRBJ2-2, with no clear D. V was cut by 0 bases and J by 5 bases, with 16 bases left in between. CDR1 is SGHDN, CDR2 FVKESK, per germline. The CDR3 covers 17 residues. CDR3 DNA sequence: TGTGCCAGCAGCCAAGAGGGCCCCTTTTTTCGGACCGGGGAGCTGTTTTTT. Translation: CASSQEGPFFRTGELFF.

V and J are TRBV19 and TRBJ2-7, with D tentatively TRBD2 (6 bases). V was shortened by 6 bases and J by 2 bases, with 11 bases between the two germline ends. This CDR3 is built from 13 residues. The germline V gene encodes CDR1 LNHDA and CDR2 SQIVND (reference sequence). The DNA for the CDR3 is TGTGCCAGTAGCCGGGAGTGGACCTACGAGCAGTACTTC. Amino acids: CASSREWTYEQYF.

V is TRBV7-6 and J is TRBJ2-1; D is perhaps TRBD1 or TRBD2 (5 bases each). Between the trimmed V and J ends, which lost 0 bases and 0 bases, there was a span of 9 bases. Germline lookup yields CDR1 SGHVS and CDR2 FNYEAQ. This CDR3 is built from 16 residues. Here the CDR3 reads CASSLAGRSSYNEQFF. In DNA form, the CDR3 reads TGTGCCAGCAGCTTAGCGGGACGGAGCTCCTACAATGAGCAGTTCTTC.

This clone was observed a single time. V is TRBV10-3 and J is TRBJ1-2; 8 bases match TRBD1. Germline lookup yields CDR1 ENHRY and CDR2 SYGVKD. V shed 4 bases and J 5 bases; nucleotides not matched to a gene: 12. The CDR3 loop spans 16 amino acids. The CDR3: CAISVILGTGSYGYTF. CDR3 nucleotides: TGTGCCATCAGTGTGATTCTTGGGACAGGTTCTTATGGCTACACCTTC.

The rearrangement joins TRBV3-1 (or the pseudogene TRBV3-2) to TRBJ2-3, with D possibly TRBD2 on 5 matching bases. This CDR3 is built from 13 residues. V shed 5 bases and J shed 2 bases, with 8 bases lying between them. CDR1 and CDR2 (germline): LGHDT, YNNKEL (reference sequence). The CDR3, as DNA: TGTGCCAGCAGCTACCGGGACACAGATACGCAGTATTTT. This gives the protein CASSYRDTDTQYF.

Only a few counts were recorded for this clone. This chain joins TRBV16 and TRBJ2-7, with 8 bases matching TRBD1. The CDR3 extends over 13 amino acids. Germline assignment: CDR1 KGHSY and CDR2 FQNENV. J was trimmed by 5 bases and V by 3 bases; bases with no gene match: 3. The CDR3 DNA sequence: TGTGCCAGCAGCCACACGACAGGGGACGAGCAGTACTTC. This sequence encodes CASSHTTGDEQYF.

The rearrangement links TRBV5-5 to TRBJ1-1, with D hard to call. Germline V gene lookup returns CDR1 SGHKS and CDR2 YYEKEE (reference sequence). CDR3 size: 12 residues. The V end was cut by 0 bases, the J end by 5 bases, with 5 bases between. The CDR3 DNA is TGTGCCAGCAGCTTGGATCGGACTGAAGCTTTCTTT. It is translated as CASSLDRTEAFF.

The chain combines TRBV21-1 with TRBJ2-7; the table's D gene call, TRBD1, was not cross checked with the DNA. TRBV21-1 is a pseudogene segment. This CDR3 has 12 amino acids. CDR3 nucleotides: TGTGCCAGCAGCGAACGGGACACCGAGCAGTACTTC. Encoded protein: CASSERDTEQYF.

The chain joins TRBV7-3 to TRBJ2-1; the D gene could be TRBD1 or TRBD2 (5 bases each). V dropped 0 bases and J dropped 2 bases, with 14 bases sitting between them. This CDR3 comprises 17 residues. Looked up from germline, CDR1 is SGHTA and CDR2 is FQGTGA. The CDR3 reads CASSLTFDGTPYNEQFF. In DNA, the CDR3 is TGTGCCAGCAGCTTAACGTTTGACGGGACCCCCTACAATGAGCAGTTCTTC.

The chain links TRBV19 to TRBJ2-1; D is undetermined. Trimming shortened V by 6 bases and J by 0 bases, and 12 bases separated the two germline ends. Germline lookup yields CDR1 LNHDA and CDR2 SQIVND (reference sequence). The CDR3 runs to 15 residues. The CDR3 loop reads CASSPTSSSYNEQFF. DNA for the CDR3: TGTGCCAGTAGCCCAACATCCAGCTCCTACAATGAGCAGTTCTTC.

The V call is TRBV6-5, the J call TRBJ2-5; possibly TRBD2 for D (5 bases). This CDR3 contains 14 residues. V shed 5 bases and J shed 5 bases, with 15 bases lying between them. Germline V lookup: CDR1 MNHEY, CDR2 SVGAGI. The CDR3 nucleotides are TGTGCCAGCAGTCAAACTGGGAGTTGGGAGACCCAGTACTTC. It specifies CASSQTGSWETQYF.

This chain joins TRBV27 and TRBJ2-1; tentatively, D is TRBD2 (6 bases). Trimming took off 5 bases at V and 15 bases at J, with 17 bases between the two ends. Germline lookup yields CDR1 MNHEY and CDR2 SMNVEV (reference sequence). The CDR3 has 12 amino acids. CDR3 loop: CASSPPEGRAFF. CDR3 nucleotide sequence: TGTGCCAGCAGTCCACCGGAGGGACGGGCGTTCTTC.

The chain recombines TRBV25-1 with TRBJ1-5, with D possibly TRBD1 on 5 matching bases. This CDR3 is built from 17 residues. Looked up from germline, CDR1 is MGHDK and CDR2 is SYGVNS. V was shortened by 5 bases and J by 1 base, with 18 bases between the two germline ends. This chain's CDR3 is CASSPGAGRRSNQPQHF. The CDR3 region has the DNA TGTGCCAGCAGTCCTGGGGCAGGGAGGAGGAGCAATCAGCCCCAGCATTTT.

The chain carries TRBV19 and TRBJ1-1; TRBD1 aligns across 7 bases. The CDR3 is 13 residues long. With V trimmed by 9 bases and J by 0 bases, 4 bases remained unmatched. Per the germline V gene, CDR1 is LNHDA and CDR2 is SQIVND (reference sequence). The CDR3 DNA follows: TGTGCCAGCTCGGGACAGCTGAACACTGAAGCTTTCTTT. This gives the protein CASSGQLNTEAFF.

The chain recombines TRBV6-5 with TRBJ1-2, with TRBD1 matching 9 bases. The ends lost 7 bases at V and 4 bases at J; junction bases unmatched: 4. The CDR3 spans 13 residues. Germline V gives CDR1 MNHEY, CDR2 SVGAGI. Written as DNA, the CDR3 is TGTGCCAGCACCACAGGGGGCACCTATGGCTACACCTTC. Protein product: CASTTGGTYGYTF.

DNA for the CDR3: TGCGCCAGCAGCCCCGGACAGCATAGCAATCAGCCCCAGCATTTT. Protein sequence: CASSPGQHSNQPQHF. The V call is TRBV4-1, the J call TRBJ1-5; a possible D gene is TRBD1 (6 bases). Germline V gene sequence: CDR1 MGHRA, CDR2 YSYEKL. The CDR3 runs to 15 residues. Trimming took off 4 bases at V and 0 bases at J, with 10 bases between the two ends.

V is TRBV9 and J is TRBJ2-7; D not certain. The germline CDR1 and CDR2 sequences are SGDLS and YYNGEE. The CDR3 sequence is 14 residues long. V lost 0 bases to trimming and J lost 3 bases, with 10 bases between them. The CDR3 protein is CASSVDGSFYEQYF. CDR3 sequence (DNA): TGTGCCAGCAGCGTAGACGGCAGTTTCTACGAGCAGTACTTC.

This chain joins TRBV13 and TRBJ1-4; maybe TRBD1 (5 bases). The CDR3 has 13 amino acids. Trimming removed 4 bases from V and 7 bases from J, with 10 bases in between. Germline CDR1 is PRHDT and CDR2 is FYEKMQ (reference sequence). The CDR3: CASSSPRGEKLFF. In DNA, the CDR3 is TGTGCCAGCAGCTCCCCGAGGGGTGAAAAACTGTTTTTT.

The chain is built from TRBV28 and TRBJ2-1; D is unclear. Trimming took off 3 bases at V and 7 bases at J, with 7 bases between the two ends. The CDR3 totals 12 residues. Germline-derived CDR1 and CDR2 are MDHEN and SYDVKM. CDR3: CASSLVGNEQFF. For the CDR3, the DNA is TGTGCCAGCAGTTTGGTAGGTAATGAGCAGTTCTTC. Full variable domain (outside the CDR3, taken from reference TRBV28 and TRBJ2-1): DVKVTQSSRYLVKRTGEKVFLECVQDMDHENMFWYRQDPGLGLRLIYFSYDVKMKEKGDIPEGYSVSREKKERFSLILESASTNQTSMYLCASSLVGNEQFFGPGTRLTVL.

The V call is TRBV9, the J call TRBJ2-1, with TRBD2 identical over 8 bases. CDR3 length: 19 amino acids. Per germline, CDR1 SGDLS and CDR2 YYNGEE. The ends lost 0 bases at V and 5 bases at J; junction bases unmatched: 16. The CDR3 loop is CASSVGNTNPGRADNEQFF. The CDR3 DNA follows: TGTGCCAGCAGCGTAGGAAACACAAACCCCGGGAGGGCTGACAATGAGCAGTTCTTC. The full variable domain, in which reference TRBV9 and TRBJ2-1 provide the parts outside the CDR3, is DSGVTQTPKHLITATGQRVTLRCSPRSGDLSVYWYQQSLDQGLQFLIQYYNGEERAKGNILERFSAQQFPDLHSELNLSSLELGDSALYFCASSVGNTNPGRADNEQFFGPGTRLTVL.

V usage is TRBV11-2 and J usage is TRBJ1-1; D is unresolved. The germline gives CDR1 SGHAT, CDR2 FQNNGV. This CDR3 comprises 15 residues. With 4 bases removed from V and 0 bases from J, the gap between germline ends came to 12 bases. CDR3 amino acids: CASSSLSGMNTEAFF. In DNA, the CDR3 is TGTGCCAGCAGCTCCCTTAGTGGGATGAACACTGAAGCTTTCTTT.

V and J are TRBV28 and TRBJ1-5; D ambiguous. The V end lost 2 bases, the J end lost 0 bases, and 14 bases lay between the germline ends. The CDR3 loop spans 17 amino acids. Germline V lookup: CDR1 MDHEN, CDR2 SYDVKM. The CDR3 nucleotides read TGTGCCAGCAGTTTACCTGGAGGAATATTTAGCAATCAGCCCCAGCATTTT. Amino acids: CASSLPGGIFSNQPQHF.

V gene TRBV11-3 combines with J gene TRBJ2-2; tentatively, D is TRBD1 (6 bases). The CDR3 is 13 residues long. CDR1 SGHNT and CDR2 YENEEA come from the germline V gene. V was clipped by 4 bases and J by 7 bases, with 10 bases between them. The chain's CDR3 is CASSSRTDGELFF. CDR3 bases: TGTGCCAGCAGCTCTAGGACAGACGGGGAGCTGTTTTTT. The whole variable domain, filled in from reference TRBV11-3 and TRBJ2-2, reads EAGVVQSPRYKIIEKKQPVAFWCNPISGHNTLYWYLQNLGQGPELLIRYENEEAVDDSQLPKDRFSAERLKGVDSTLKIQPAELGDSAVYLCASSSRTDGELFFGEGSRLTVL.